A selection of T cell receptor beta chains follows, all from one sample in a study of blood T cells in healthy people across ages. TCRdb redid the calling of the 5' RACE reads with MiXCR, one entry per CDR3 protein. The sample lists about 930,000 distinct CDR3 sequences; under 35% were seen once. The data also belong to a second study, concerning T cells of mothers and their children.

Sequenced: blood. These receptors were taken from a woman in her thirties or forties in good health. The CDR3 runs from the conserved cysteine through the conserved F or W. A D gene is named only where the DNA matches it firmly. Size tells how often a clone was seen (once, few, many) or the class of an expanded clone, and some rows leave it out.

TRBJ2-1 | TRBV2 | NA | few | TGTGCCAGCAATACTAGGAATACTCGGGGTGAGCAGTTCTTC | CASNTRNTRGEQFF
TRBJ1-2 | TRBV9 | NA | many | TGTGCCAGCAGCTTCCCTACGAATGGCTACACCTTC | CASSFPTNGYTF
TRBJ2-3 | TRBV5-1 | TRBD1 | NA | TGCGCCAGCAGCACTCGACAGGGGAGGTCAGATACGCAGTATTTT | CASSTRQGRSDTQYF
TRBJ2-1 | TRBV27 | NA | NA | TGTGCCAGCAGTTTAGGGCGGATGGGCAATGAGCAGTTCTTC | CASSLGRMGNEQFF
TRBJ2-1 | TRBV12-3/TRBV12-4 | NA | NA | TGTGCCAGCAGTTTGGGGAGGGGGGCGACCAAAAACATTCAGTTCTTC | CASSLGRGATKNIQFF
TRBJ2-4 | TRBV6-6 | TRBD2 | few | TGTGCCAGCAGTTACTCGAGTAGCGGGGGCCAAAACATTCAGTACTTC | CASSYSSSGGQNIQYF
TRBJ2-2 | TRBV20-1 | TRBD2 | NA | TGCAGTGCTCCAACTAGCGGGGGGATTGCCGGGGAGCTGTTTTTT | CSAPTSGGIAGELFF
TRBJ2-1 | TRBV6-6 | NA | NA | TGTGCCAGCAGTACGGACGGCGGCTCCTACAATGAGCAGTTCTTC | CASSTDGGSYNEQFF
TRBJ2-5 | TRBV20-1 | NA | many | TGCAGTGCTCGGTCGGGACTCATAGAGACCCAGTACTTC | CSARSGLIETQYF
TRBJ2-5 | TRBV7-2 | TRBD2 | NA | TGTGCCAGCAGCCATAGAGCGGGGGAGGAAGAGACCCAGTACTTC | CASSHRAGEEETQYF
TRBJ2-5 | TRBV20-1 | NA | few | TGCAGTGCTTCGTTGGGCTCCGAAGAGACCCAGTACTTC | CSASLGSEETQYF
TRBJ2-3 | TRBV28 | TRBD1 | few | TGTGCCAGCAGTTCACCGGGACAGGGGGCCCCAGATACGCAGTATTTT | CASSSPGQGAPDTQYF
TRBJ2-1 | TRBV11-2 | NA | NA | TGTGCCAGCAGCTTAGTGGCAGGGGTTGACAATGAGCAGTTCTTC | CASSLVAGVDNEQFF
TRBJ2-1 | TRBV6-1 | NA | few | TGTGCCAGCAAGGGACCGAATAATGAGCAGTTCTTC | CASKGPNNEQFF
TRBJ2-7 | TRBV29-1 | TRBD2 | many | TGCAGCGTGGAGGGGACTAGCGGAACCTCCTACGAGCAGTACTTC | CSVEGTSGTSYEQYF
TRBJ1-1 | TRBV12-3/TRBV12-4 | NA | few | TGTGCCAGCAGTCTCAGTCTCAGATCTGAAGCTTTCTTT | CASSLSLRSEAFF
TRBJ2-7 | TRBV25-1 | TRBD1 | few | TGTGCCAGCAGTGAAATAGGACAGGGGGCTAGGGACGAGCAGTACTTC | CASSEIGQGARDEQYF
TRBJ2-4 | TRBV11-2 | NA | NA | TGTGCCAGCAGCTCACCCCACGGACAAATTTTAGCCAAAAACATTCAGTACTTC | CASSSPHGQILAKNIQYF
TRBJ2-1 | TRBV20-1 | TRBD1 | many | TGCAGTGCTAGAGATCAAGACAGGGGGCTATTTAATGAGCAGTTCTTC | CSARDQDRGLFNEQFF
TRBJ2-5 | TRBV10-3 | NA | NA | TGTGCCATCACATGGGCAGCTCGGGAGACCCAGTACTTC | CAITWAARETQYF
TRBJ2-1 | TRBV12-3/TRBV12-4 | NA | many | TGTGCCAGCAGTCCTACAGGAGGGATAAATGAGCAGTTCTTC | CASSPTGGINEQFF
TRBJ1-2 | TRBV10-3 | TRBD1 | many | TGTGCCATCAGTGAGGGACAGGGGGCAAAGGGCTCTGGCTACACCTTC | CAISEGQGAKGSGYTF
TRBJ1-1 | TRBV2 | TRBD1 | NA | TGTGCCAGCAGGAGTCAGGGGGTTAACACTGAAGCTTTCTTT | CASRSQGVNTEAFF
TRBJ2-3 | TRBV20-1 | NA | few | TGCAGTGCCCGTCTCCCCGGGTCAGGCACAGATACGCAGTATTTT | CSARLPGSGTDTQYF
TRBJ1-1 | TRBV7-3 | TRBD1 | NA | TGTGCCAGCAGCCCCCAGACAGGGGGCCCCACTGAAGCTTTCTTT | CASSPQTGGPTEAFF
TRBJ2-7 | TRBV7-6 | TRBD2 | many | TGTGCCAGCAGCTCCGGACTAGCGGGGAACGAGCAGTACTTC | CASSSGLAGNEQYF
TRBJ2-5 | TRBV7-2 | NA | many | TGTGCCAGTAGCTTAGGACCTAGCAAGGAGACCCAGTACTTC | CASSLGPSKETQYF